This passage covers 10 T cell receptor beta chains from one sample sequenced in a study of cytomegalovirus exposure and HLA in healthy donors. In the PCR, 60 Vbeta and 13 Jbeta primers were used. The method was immunoSEQ multiplex PCR; TCRdb's version includes in-frame clones alone and lacks a portion of them. Of under 150,000 clones listed, around 83% were seen once; the top ten hold 1% to 1.5%. The sample consisted of PBMCs. These receptor sequences come from a male donor in good health and CMV-seropositive.

The chain has TRBV9 and TRBJ1-6; D ambiguous. This CDR3 has 13 residues. CDR1 is SGDLS, CDR2 YYNGEE, per germline. Between the trimmed V and J ends, which lost 3 bases and 5 bases, there was a span of 6 bases. The CDR3 region has the DNA TGTGCCAGCAGCGAAACAGATAATTCACCCCTCCACTTT. Encoded protein: CASSETDNSPLHF.

The chain is built from TRBV7-9 and TRBJ1-2; D remains unclear. This CDR3 region has 14 residues. Germline V gives CDR1 SEHNR, CDR2 FQNEAQ (reference sequence). Deletions cut 5 bases from V and 3 bases from J, with 13 bases between. The CDR3 loop reads CASSQIMYDYGYTF. The DNA for the CDR3 is TGTGCCAGCAGCCAGATAATGTATGACTATGGCTACACCTTC.

The gene calls are TRBV5-4 and TRBJ1-2; D is unresolved. Germline CDR1 is SGHNT and CDR2 is YYREEE (reference sequence). V was trimmed by 6 bases and J by 8 bases, leaving 17 bases between them. The CDR3 is 13 residues long. The CDR3 region is CASTRAGVYGYTF. The CDR3 DNA is TGTGCCAGCACCCGGGCGGGTGTGTACGGCTACACCTTC.

As regards this clone: Its ends do not fully match the called genes, so a read error is possible. This sequence joins TRBV6-1 and TRBJ1-2; D may be TRBD1 (5 bases). Germline CDR1 is MNHNS and CDR2 is SASEGT. CDR3 length equals 11 residues. The CDR3 loop reads CQTRGIYGYTF. The DNA for the CDR3 is TGCCAAACAAGGGGCATCTATGGCTACACCTTC.

Details on this clone: The sample has other DNA sequences that encode this CDR3 too. V is TRBV6-5 and J is TRBJ2-5; 10 bases line up with TRBD2. The junction had 0 bases not matched to a gene; V was cut back by 0 bases and J by 2 bases. Germline values: CDR1 MNHEY, CDR2 SVGAGI. This CDR3 comprises 15 residues. The CDR3 spells CASSYSTSGQETQYF. The CDR3 DNA reads TGTGCCAGCAGTTACTCGACTAGCGGGCAAGAGACCCAGTACTTC.

The chain employs TRBV19 and TRBJ2-1, with TRBD1 matching 7 bases. With 2 bases clipped from V and 4 bases from J, the junction kept 14 bases outside the gene matches. The CDR3 contains 18 residues. Germline CDR1 and CDR2: LNHDA and SQIVND (reference sequence). The CDR3 sequence is CASSISPLQGWGYNEQFF. The CDR3 DNA sequence: TGTGCCAGTAGTATATCTCCCCTACAGGGGTGGGGATACAATGAGCAGTTCTTC.

The J gene is TRBJ2-5, the V gene TRBV12-5, with TRBD2 identical over 7 bases. The better agreement between TRBJ2-7 and the DNA end casts doubt on the J call. Germline CDR1 reads LGHNT; CDR2 reads FRNRAP. The CDR3 is 14 amino acids. The CDR3 sequence is CASGSGTTDYEQYF. CDR3 nucleotides: TGTGCTAGTGGTTCCGGGACTACTGACTACGAGCAGTACTTC.

Only one count was recorded for this clone. This chain connects TRBV6-5 to TRBJ2-7; TRBD2 matches 9 bases. CDR1 is MNHEY and CDR2 is SVGAGI in the germline V gene. The J segment lost 2 bases and the V segment lost 4 bases, leaving 3 bases of the junction unmatched. This CDR3 comprises 14 residues. The CDR3 region is CASSWGLATYEQYF. For the CDR3, the DNA is TGTGCCAGCAGTTGGGGACTAGCAACCTACGAGCAGTACTTC.

The chain is built from TRBV9 and TRBJ1-1; D not certain. V gave up 3 bases and J gave up 0 bases, with 12 bases separating them. Looked up from germline, CDR1 is SGDLS and CDR2 is YYNGEE. The CDR3 loop spans 15 amino acids. CDR3 amino acids: CASSASGRVNTEAFF. The CDR3 DNA reads TGTGCCAGCAGCGCCTCGGGGAGGGTGAACACTGAAGCTTTCTTT. Variable domain in full (rest from reference TRBV9 and TRBJ1-1): DSGVTQTPKHLITATGQRVTLRCSPRSGDLSVYWYQQSLDQGLQFLIQYYNGEERAKGNILERFSAQQFPDLHSELNLSSLELGDSALYFCASSASGRVNTEAFFGQGTRLTVV.

The chain joins TRBV6-5 to TRBJ2-1; D remains unclear. The V gene's germline CDR1 is MNHEY and CDR2 SVGAGI. CDR3 length: 14 residues. Deletions cut 6 bases from V and 0 bases from J, with 9 bases between. The CDR3 loop reads CASRSGSSYNEQFF. The CDR3 DNA is TGTGCCAGCAGAAGTGGTAGCTCCTACAATGAGCAGTTCTTC.